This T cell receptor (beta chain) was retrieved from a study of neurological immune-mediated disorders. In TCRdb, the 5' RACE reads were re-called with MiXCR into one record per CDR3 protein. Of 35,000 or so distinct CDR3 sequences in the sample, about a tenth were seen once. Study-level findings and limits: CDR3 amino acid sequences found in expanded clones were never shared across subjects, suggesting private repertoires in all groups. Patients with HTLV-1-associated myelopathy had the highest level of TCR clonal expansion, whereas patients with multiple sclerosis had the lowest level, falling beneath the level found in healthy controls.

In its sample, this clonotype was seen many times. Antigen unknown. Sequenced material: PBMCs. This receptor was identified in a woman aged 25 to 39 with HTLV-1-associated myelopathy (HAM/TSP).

The CDR3 coding sequence is TGTGCCAGCAGCAGCCGGAGCTATGGCTACACCTTC. It translates to CASSSRSYGYTF. V usage is TRBV7-8 and J usage is TRBJ1-2; no definite D call. Per the germline V gene, CDR1 is SGHVS and CDR2 is FQNEAQ. Trimming took 5 bases from V and 4 from J, leaving 8 bases between them. The CDR3 has 12 residues.